The next 12 T cell receptor beta chains were all read from a single sample in a study of blood T cell repertoires in COVID-19. TCRdb's table, derived via immunoSEQ multiplex PCR, lists solely in-frame clones and lacks some. The data show about 130,000 clones, 88% seen once. Input material: peripheral blood. The receptors originated from a woman aged 80 or over with acute or convalescent COVID-19.

The chain employs TRBV7-2 and TRBJ1-4; TRBD1 agrees at 7 bases. Trimming took 2 bases from V and 4 from J; bases not matched to a gene: 4. CDR3 size: 15 residues. The germline CDR1 and CDR2 sequences are SGHTA and FQGNSA. The CDR3 loop reads CASSLLGTDNEKLFF. In nucleotides, the CDR3 is TGTGCCAGCAGCTTATTAGGGACAGATAATGAAAAACTGTTTTTT.

J is TRBJ1-5 and V is TRBV9, with no clear D. The CDR3 is made up of 13 amino acids. Germline V CDR1 and CDR2: SGDLS, YYNGEE. Deletions cut 0 bases from V and 5 bases from J, with 6 bases between. The CDR3 DNA sequence: TGTGCCAGCAGCGTAGACTCGGATCAGCCCCAGCATTTT. It encodes CASSVDSDQPQHF.

To note about this clone: This sample also contains other DNA sequences that code for the same CDR3. The chain links TRBV6-5 to TRBJ1-1, with D maybe TRBD1 (6 bases). The CDR3 extends over 15 amino acids. V shed 0 bases and J shed 2 bases, with 10 bases lying between them. Germline loops: CDR1 MNHEY, CDR2 SVGAGI. The CDR3 sequence: CASSYSSRGNTEAFF. In DNA form, the CDR3 reads TGTGCCAGCAGTTACTCGAGCAGGGGAAACACTGAAGCTTTCTTT.

The chain employs TRBV7-8 and TRBJ2-7, with 9 positions matching TRBD2. The CDR3 covers 15 residues. V shed 0 bases, J shed 4 bases, and the junction held 4 bases outside the gene matches. From germline, CDR1 is SGHVS and CDR2 FQNEAQ. CDR3 amino acids: CASSLAPSGGYEQYF. The DNA of the CDR3 is TGTGCCAGCAGCTTAGCCCCCAGCGGGGGGTACGAGCAGTACTTC.

J is TRBJ1-6 and V is TRBV4-2; D gene unclear. The CDR3 is made up of 15 amino acids. The V end lost 0 bases, the J end lost 3 bases, and 6 bases lay between the germline ends. Germline CDR1 LGHNA, CDR2 YNFKEQ. The CDR3 loop reads CASSQDSFYNSPLHF. The DNA of the CDR3 is TGTGCCAGCAGCCAAGACAGTTTCTATAATTCACCCCTCCACTTT.

This chain uses TRBV6-5 with TRBJ2-3; D is possibly TRBD2 (6 bases). The V gene lost 6 bases and the J gene lost 3 bases, with 16 bases spanning the gap. The germline V gene encodes CDR1 MNHEY and CDR2 SVGAGI. The CDR3 sequence is 15 residues long. The CDR3 DNA reads as TGTGCCAGCAGCCCCGGCGGAGGGGCGACAGATACGCAGTATTTT. As protein: CASSPGGGATDTQYF.

The chain links TRBV2 to TRBJ2-7; weak D call: TRBD2 (5 bases). This CDR3 has 13 residues. CDR1 is SNHLY, CDR2 FYNNEI, per germline. Trimming took off 2 bases at V and 2 bases at J, with 7 bases between the two ends. CDR3 amino acids: CASSEIGAYEQYF. The DNA for the CDR3 is TGTGCCAGCAGTGAAATCGGGGCCTACGAGCAGTACTTC.

A remark on this clone: One end of the junction does not line up with germline, which may come from a read error. The sample contains more than one DNA sequence encoding this CDR3. This chain joins TRBV9 and TRBJ2-2; 10 bases agree with TRBD2. Germline CDR1 and CDR2: SGDLS and YYNGEE. The CDR3 spans 19 residues. The CDR3 sequence: CASSVGVLAGAPGTGELFF. CDR3 nucleotide sequence: TGTGCCAGCAGTGTAGGGGTGCTAGCGGGAGCCCCTGGGACCGGGGAGCTGTTTTTT.

The J gene is TRBJ1-2, the V gene TRBV5-1; maybe TRBD1 (5 bases). V lost 4 bases and J 8 bases, leaving 15 bases between the germline ends. The CDR3 loop spans 13 amino acids. Germline V gives CDR1 SGHRS, CDR2 YFSETQ. For the CDR3, the DNA is TGCGCCAGCAGCCCGCAGGGCTTCTGGGGCTACACCTTC. Translating it yields CASSPQGFWGYTF.

V is TRBV5-4 and J is TRBJ2-3; D is undetermined. CDR3 length equals 15 residues. Germline V gene data show CDR1 as SGHNT and CDR2 as YYREEE (reference sequence). The V end lost 4 bases, the J end lost 9 bases, and 21 bases lay between the germline ends. The DNA for the CDR3 is TGTGCCAGCAGCCCCGGTGAGGCGGAAGCTCGAACGCAGTATTTT. Protein sequence: CASSPGEAEARTQYF.

The CDR3 nucleotides are TGTGCCAGCAGCCCAGGGACAGGGGAACGCCAGCCCCAGCATTTT. Amino acid sequence: CASSPGTGERQPQHF. This rearrangement joins TRBV9 to TRBJ1-5; 10 bases map to TRBD1. Germline values: CDR1 SGDLS, CDR2 YYNGEE. The ends lost 4 bases at V and 7 bases at J; junction bases unmatched: 8. This CDR3 contains 15 residues.

This rearrangement joins TRBV29-1 to TRBJ2-7, with 10 positions matching TRBD1. The CDR3 is 13 amino acids. The V gene end was trimmed by 2 bases and the J gene end by 6 bases; junction bases not matched to a gene: 4. Looked up from germline, CDR1 is SQVTM and CDR2 is ANQGSEA. The CDR3 spells CSVERDRGSEQYF. The CDR3 DNA is TGCAGCGTTGAAAGGGACAGGGGTTCCGAGCAGTACTTC.